The 18 T cell receptor beta chains presented below share a single source sample, sequenced in a study of early T cells in non-severe SARS-CoV-2 infection. In TCRdb, the 5' RACE reads were re-called with MiXCR into one record per CDR3 protein. The sample includes tens of thousands of distinct CDR3 sequences, 11% of them seen just once. Specimen: whole blood. The receptors derive from an adult who was a healthcare worker with PCR-confirmed SARS-CoV-2 infection or an uninfected control (not recorded which).

This clonotype appeared many times. The CDR3 DNA reads as TGTGCCAGCAGTTTGGGGGCAGGGAAAAACACTGAAGCTTTCTTT. This codes for CASSLGAGKNTEAFF. J is TRBJ1-1 and V is TRBV27; tentative D call: TRBD1 (6 bases). The length of the CDR3 is 15 residues. V lost 3 bases, J lost 2 bases, and 13 bases lay in between. CDR1 MNHEY and CDR2 SMNVEV come from the germline V gene (reference sequence).

This clonotype was detected many times. The chain carries TRBV27 and TRBJ2-7; a weak D match, TRBD2 (6 bases). Per the germline V gene, CDR1 is MNHEY and CDR2 is SMNVEV (reference sequence). The CDR3 totals 15 residues. Trimming stripped 3 bases from V and 5 bases from J, with 17 bases between. In DNA form, the CDR3 reads TGTGCCAGCAGTTTGAAACTCGAGTCGGGGGACGAGCAGTACTTC. Its protein product is CASSLKLESGDEQYF.

This clonotype came up many times. The chain carries TRBV25-1 and TRBJ1-2; D is undetermined. The CDR3 is 13 residues long. V was shortened by 8 bases and J by 8 bases, with 18 bases between the two germline ends. The V gene's germline CDR1 is MGHDK and CDR2 SYGVNS. The CDR3 is CASSSQYGEGYTF. The CDR3 region has the DNA TGTGCCAGCTCGTCCCAGTATGGGGAGGGCTACACCTTC.

There are a few counts of this clonotype. The chain recombines TRBV24-1 with TRBJ2-3, with 8 positions matching TRBD2. After removal of 3 bases from V and 1 base from J, the junction contained 11 bases not matched to a gene. The V gene's germline CDR1 is KGHDR and CDR2 SFDVKD. This CDR3 is 18 amino acids long. The CDR3 DNA reads as TGTGCCACCAGTGATCCTCAACGGGCGGGGGGACGCACAGATACGCAGTATTTT. As protein: CATSDPQRAGGRTDTQYF.

This clonotype was detected ten times or more. V gene TRBV3-1 combines with J gene TRBJ1-4; D is unclear. The germline gives CDR1 LGHDT, CDR2 YNNKEL (reference sequence). V was shortened by 3 bases and J by 2 bases, with 10 bases between the two germline ends. This CDR3 region has 15 residues. CDR3 bases: TGTGCCAGCAGCCAGCCGGGGAATACTAATGAAAAACTGTTTTTT. It specifies CASSQPGNTNEKLFF.

There are many counts of this clonotype. The chain links TRBV28 to TRBJ2-4; D is perhaps TRBD1 (5 bases). The CDR3 has 16 residues. V lost 3 bases and J lost 0, with 12 bases in between. Germline CDR1 and CDR2: MDHEN and SYDVKM. CDR3 DNA: TGTGCCAGCAGTTTTAGGGGCCTCCTAGCCAAAAACATTCAGTACTTC. Protein sequence: CASSFRGLLAKNIQYF.

J is TRBJ1-1 and V is TRBV6-5; D is uncertain. The CDR3 is 13 amino acids. The germline V gene encodes CDR1 MNHEY and CDR2 SVGAGI. Trimming pared 4 bases from V and 0 bases from J, leaving 6 bases between. The CDR3 DNA reads TGTGCCAGCAGTTTAAGAATGAACACTGAAGCTTTCTTT. This translates into CASSLRMNTEAFF.

The chain is built from TRBV7-2 and TRBJ2-1; TRBD2 matches at 8 bases. This CDR3 region has 16 residues. Germline loops: CDR1 SGHTA, CDR2 FQGNSA. V was pared by 5 bases and J by 2 bases, with 8 bases of the junction left unmatched. As DNA, the CDR3 is TGTGCCAGCAGCCCCCAGGGAGCGGGGGCCTACAATGAGCAGTTCTTC. This codes for CASSPQGAGAYNEQFF.

This clonotype appeared a few times. The chain is built from TRBV7-3 and TRBJ2-1; D not resolved. The germline V gene has CDR1 SGHTA and CDR2 FQGTGA. The V gene lost 5 bases and the J gene lost 0 bases, with 11 bases spanning the gap. The CDR3 runs 15 residues. The CDR3 DNA follows: TGTGCCAGCAGCCCCTCTTATAGCTCCTACAATGAGCAGTTCTTC. Protein sequence: CASSPSYSSYNEQFF.

This clonotype was picked up many times. The rearrangement joins TRBV12-3 or TRBV12-4 to TRBJ1-2; possible D gene TRBD1, 5 bases. The CDR3 sequence is 11 residues long. Trimming cost V 6 bases and J 8 bases, with 10 bases left between them. Here the CDR3 DNA reads TGTGCCAGCAGCCCAGGGCTCGGCTACACCTTC. It is translated as CASSPGLGYTF.

This clonotype turned up a few times. The V and J genes are TRBV28 and TRBJ2-1, with TRBD2 matching 12 bases. The CDR3 sequence is 15 residues long. Germline loops: CDR1 MDHEN, CDR2 SYDVKM. Trimming removed 8 bases from V and 7 bases from J; junction bases left unmatched: 9. In DNA, the CDR3 is TGTGCCAGCTCTTTCCTAGGACTAGCGGGAAATGAGCAGTTCTTC. This sequence encodes CASSFLGLAGNEQFF.

The chain has TRBV4-1 and TRBJ2-7; weak D call: TRBD1 (6 bases). Between the trimmed V and J ends, which lost 3 bases and 0 bases, there was a span of 12 bases. The CDR3 loop spans 15 amino acids. The V gene's germline CDR1 is MGHRA and CDR2 YSYEKL. The CDR3 bases are TGCGCCAGCAGCCAGGCATGGACAGACTCCTACGAGCAGTACTTC. Translation: CASSQAWTDSYEQYF.

This clonotype was observed a handful of times. This chain uses TRBV20-1 with TRBJ2-7; a possible D gene is TRBD2 (6 bases). The CDR3 is made up of 13 amino acids. Germline assignment: CDR1 DFQATT and CDR2 SNEGSKA (reference sequence). Here the CDR3 DNA reads TGCGGATTTGGGACCGGGAGCTCCTACGAGCAGTACTTC. Translated: CGFGTGSSYEQYF.

At least ten counts were recorded for this clonotype. The chain is built from TRBV5-1 and TRBJ1-4; no reliable D call. This CDR3 comprises 14 residues. Between the trimmed V and J ends, which lost 0 bases and 8 bases, there was a span of 11 bases. Germline CDR1 SGHRS, CDR2 YFSETQ. CDR3 nucleotides: TGCGCCAGCAGCTTGGCCCTTCAAGGAGAAAAACTGTTTTTT. It translates to CASSLALQGEKLFF.

This clonotype was found a few times. This chain links TRBV5-1 with TRBJ2-5; D is uncertain. The CDR3 spans 15 residues. The germline V and J ends were trimmed by 0 bases and 2 bases, with 11 bases remaining between them. Germline V lookup: CDR1 SGHRS, CDR2 YFSETQ. The CDR3 bases are TGCGCCAGCAGCTTGGCAGGCCCGGCGCAAGAGACCCAGTACTTC. Translating gives CASSLAGPAQETQYF.

The chain recombines TRBV2 with TRBJ2-5; perhaps TRBD2 as D (5 bases). This CDR3 contains 13 residues. V gave up 7 bases and J gave up 4 bases, with 13 bases separating them. Germline CDR1 is SNHLY and CDR2 is FYNNEI. The CDR3 DNA is TGTGCCAGCACTCGTAACCGGGGAGAGACCCAGTACTTC. Translating gives CASTRNRGETQYF.

This clonotype was picked up a small number of times. CDR3: CASSLGTSNEQFF. The CDR3 DNA sequence: TGTGCCAGCAGCTTAGGGACTTCCAATGAGCAGTTCTTC. This chain links TRBV11-3 with TRBJ2-1; D is possibly TRBD2 (5 bases). The germline V and J ends were trimmed by 1 base and 6 bases, with 7 bases remaining between them. Germline V lookup: CDR1 SGHNT, CDR2 YENEEA. The CDR3 has 13 amino acids.

In its sample, this clonotype was seen a few times. This rearrangement joins TRBV23-1 to TRBJ2-5; TRBD1 agrees at 8 bases. TRBV23-1 is an ORF; its function is uncertain. The V gene end was trimmed by 3 bases and the J gene end by 3 bases; junction bases not matched to a gene: 21. This CDR3 has 20 amino acids. The CDR3 loop is CASSHQGTWTGFESEETQYF. For the CDR3, the DNA is TGCGCCAGCAGTCACCAAGGAACTTGGACAGGGTTTGAGTCAGAAGAGACCCAGTACTTC.